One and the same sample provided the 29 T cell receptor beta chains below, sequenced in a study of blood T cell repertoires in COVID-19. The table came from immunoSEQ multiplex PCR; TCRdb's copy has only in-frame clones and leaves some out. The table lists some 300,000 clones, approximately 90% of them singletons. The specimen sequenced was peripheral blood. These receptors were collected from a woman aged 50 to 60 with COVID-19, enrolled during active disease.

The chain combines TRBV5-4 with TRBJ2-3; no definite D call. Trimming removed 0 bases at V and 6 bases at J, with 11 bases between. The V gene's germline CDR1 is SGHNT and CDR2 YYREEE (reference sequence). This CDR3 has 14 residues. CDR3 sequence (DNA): TGTGCCAGCAGCTTGGGAGGCCGCCGGGATACGCAGTATTTT. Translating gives CASSLGGRRDTQYF.

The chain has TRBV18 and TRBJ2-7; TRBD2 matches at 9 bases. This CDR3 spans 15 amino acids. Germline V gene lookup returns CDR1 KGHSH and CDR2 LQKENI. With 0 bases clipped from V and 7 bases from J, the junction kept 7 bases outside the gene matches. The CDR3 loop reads CASSPPLAGVDEQYF. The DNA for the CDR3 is TGTGCCAGCTCACCACCGTTAGCGGGAGTTGATGAGCAGTACTTC.

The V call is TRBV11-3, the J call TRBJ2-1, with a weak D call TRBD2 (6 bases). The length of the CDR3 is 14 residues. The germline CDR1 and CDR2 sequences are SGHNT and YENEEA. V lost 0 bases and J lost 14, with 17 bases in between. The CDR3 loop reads CASSLDPGGDGKFF. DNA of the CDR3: TGTGCCAGCAGCTTAGATCCGGGCGGGGATGGTAAGTTCTTC.

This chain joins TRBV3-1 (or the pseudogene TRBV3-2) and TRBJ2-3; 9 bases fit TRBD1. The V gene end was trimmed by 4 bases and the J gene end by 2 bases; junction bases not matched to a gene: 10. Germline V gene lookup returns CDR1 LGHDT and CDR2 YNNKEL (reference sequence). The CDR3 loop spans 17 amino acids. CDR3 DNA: TGTGCCAGCAGCCTCACGGCGACAGGGGGATACACAGATACGCAGTATTTT. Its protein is CASSLTATGGYTDTQYF.

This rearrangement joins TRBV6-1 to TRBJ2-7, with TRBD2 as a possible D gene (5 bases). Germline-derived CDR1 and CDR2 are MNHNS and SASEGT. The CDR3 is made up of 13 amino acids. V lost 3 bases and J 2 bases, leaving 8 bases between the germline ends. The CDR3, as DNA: TGTGCCAGCAGTGAGAGGGCCGCCTACGAGCAGTACTTC. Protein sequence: CASSERAAYEQYF.

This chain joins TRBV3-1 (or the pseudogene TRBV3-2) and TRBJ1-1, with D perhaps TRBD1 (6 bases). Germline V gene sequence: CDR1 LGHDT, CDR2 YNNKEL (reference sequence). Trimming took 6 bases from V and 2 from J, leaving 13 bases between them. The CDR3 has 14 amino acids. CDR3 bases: TGTGCCAGCAGTCCTACAGGGAGAAACACTGAAGCTTTCTTT. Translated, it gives CASSPTGRNTEAFF.

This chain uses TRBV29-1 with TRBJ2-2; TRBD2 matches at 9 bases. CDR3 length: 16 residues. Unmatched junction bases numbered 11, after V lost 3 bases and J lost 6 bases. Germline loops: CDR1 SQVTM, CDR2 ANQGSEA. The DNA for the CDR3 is TGCAGCGTTGAGGGTTTAGCGGGAGTCATCTCCGGGGAGCTGTTTTTT. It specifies CSVEGLAGVISGELFF.

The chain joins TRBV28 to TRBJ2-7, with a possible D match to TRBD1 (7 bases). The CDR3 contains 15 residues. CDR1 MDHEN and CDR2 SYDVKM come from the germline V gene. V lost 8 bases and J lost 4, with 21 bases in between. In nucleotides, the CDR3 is TGTGCCAGCCACCTTGGGGCAGGGGGGTCGTACGAGCAGTACTTC. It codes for CASHLGAGGSYEQYF.

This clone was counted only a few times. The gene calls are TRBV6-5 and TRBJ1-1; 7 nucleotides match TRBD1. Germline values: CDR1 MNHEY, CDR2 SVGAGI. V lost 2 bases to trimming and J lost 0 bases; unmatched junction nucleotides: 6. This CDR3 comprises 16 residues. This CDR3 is CASSYEGAVVNTEAFF. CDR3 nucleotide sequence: TGTGCCAGCAGTTACGAGGGGGCTGTAGTGAACACTGAAGCTTTCTTT.

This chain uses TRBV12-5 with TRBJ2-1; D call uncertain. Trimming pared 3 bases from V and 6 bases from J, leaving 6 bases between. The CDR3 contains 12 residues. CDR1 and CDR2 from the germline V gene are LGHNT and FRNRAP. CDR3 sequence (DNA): TGTGCTAGTGGTTTACATGCCAATGAGCAGTTCTTC. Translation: CASGLHANEQFF.

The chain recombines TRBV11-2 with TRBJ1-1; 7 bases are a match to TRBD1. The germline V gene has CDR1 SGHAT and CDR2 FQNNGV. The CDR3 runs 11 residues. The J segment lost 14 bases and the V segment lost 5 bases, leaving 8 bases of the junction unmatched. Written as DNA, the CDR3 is TGTGCCAGCAGCCCTAAGACAGGGCGCTTCTTT. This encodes CASSPKTGRFF.

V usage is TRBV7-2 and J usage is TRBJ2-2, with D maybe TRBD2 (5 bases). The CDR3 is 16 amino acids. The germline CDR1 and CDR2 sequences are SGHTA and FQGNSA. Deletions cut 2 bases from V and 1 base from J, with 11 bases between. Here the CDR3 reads CASSLYRGLNTGELFF. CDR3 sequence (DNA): TGTGCCAGCAGCTTATACCGAGGGCTGAACACCGGGGAGCTGTTTTTT.

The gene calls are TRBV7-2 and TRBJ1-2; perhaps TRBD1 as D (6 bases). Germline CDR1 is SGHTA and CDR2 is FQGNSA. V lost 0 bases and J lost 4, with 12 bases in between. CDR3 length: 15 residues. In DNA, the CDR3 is TGTGCCAGCAGCTTAGCAGTCAGGGGTATCTATGGCTACACCTTC. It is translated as CASSLAVRGIYGYTF.

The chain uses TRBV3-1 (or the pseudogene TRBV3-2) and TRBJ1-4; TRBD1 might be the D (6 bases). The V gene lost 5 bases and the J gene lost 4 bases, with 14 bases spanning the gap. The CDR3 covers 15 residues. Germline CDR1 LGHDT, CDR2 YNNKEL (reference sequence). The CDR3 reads CASSSRRTDNEKLFF. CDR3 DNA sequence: TGTGCCAGCAGCTCACGGCGGACAGATAATGAAAAACTGTTTTTT.

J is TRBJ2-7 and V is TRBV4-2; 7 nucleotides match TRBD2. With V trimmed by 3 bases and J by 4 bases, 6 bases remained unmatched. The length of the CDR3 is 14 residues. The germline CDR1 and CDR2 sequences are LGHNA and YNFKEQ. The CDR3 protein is CASSHLGDYYEQYF. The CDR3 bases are TGTGCCAGCAGCCATCTTGGGGACTATTACGAGCAGTACTTC.

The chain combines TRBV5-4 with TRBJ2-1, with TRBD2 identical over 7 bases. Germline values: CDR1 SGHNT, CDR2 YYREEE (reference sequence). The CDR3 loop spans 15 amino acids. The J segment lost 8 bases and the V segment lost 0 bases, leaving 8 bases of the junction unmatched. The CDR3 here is CASSLVGGRGHEQFF. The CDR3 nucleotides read TGTGCCAGCAGCTTGGTGGGCGGGAGAGGGCATGAGCAGTTCTTC.

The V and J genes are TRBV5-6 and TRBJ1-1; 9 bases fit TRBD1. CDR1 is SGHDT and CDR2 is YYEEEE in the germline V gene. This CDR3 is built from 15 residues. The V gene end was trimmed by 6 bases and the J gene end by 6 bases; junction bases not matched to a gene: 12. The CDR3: CASTAGQGMRAEAFF. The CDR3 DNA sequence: TGTGCCAGCACCGCTGGACAGGGGATGCGGGCTGAAGCTTTCTTT.

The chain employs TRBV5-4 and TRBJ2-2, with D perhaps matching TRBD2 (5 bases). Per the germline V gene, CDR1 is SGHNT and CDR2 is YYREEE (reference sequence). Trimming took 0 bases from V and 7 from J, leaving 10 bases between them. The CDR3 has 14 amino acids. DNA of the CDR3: TGTGCCAGCAGCTTGGGCCAGGAGGACGGGGAGCTGTTTTTT. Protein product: CASSLGQEDGELFF.

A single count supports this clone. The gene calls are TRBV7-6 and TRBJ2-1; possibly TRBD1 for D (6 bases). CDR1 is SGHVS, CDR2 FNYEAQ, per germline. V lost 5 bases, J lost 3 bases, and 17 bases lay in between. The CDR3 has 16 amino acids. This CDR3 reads CASSPGTQHFYNEQFF. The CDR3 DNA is TGTGCCAGCAGCCCAGGGACACAACATTTCTACAATGAGCAGTTCTTC.

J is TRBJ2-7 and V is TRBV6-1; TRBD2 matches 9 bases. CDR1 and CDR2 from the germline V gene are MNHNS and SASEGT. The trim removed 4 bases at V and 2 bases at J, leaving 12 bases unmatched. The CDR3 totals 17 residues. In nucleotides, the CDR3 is TGTGCCAGCAGTGCCCCGGGGAGTAGCGGGGGCACCTACGAGCAGTACTTC. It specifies CASSAPGSSGGTYEQYF.

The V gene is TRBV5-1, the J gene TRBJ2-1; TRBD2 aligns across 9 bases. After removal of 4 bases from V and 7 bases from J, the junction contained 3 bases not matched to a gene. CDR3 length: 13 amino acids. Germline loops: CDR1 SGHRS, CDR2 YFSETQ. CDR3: CASSPLAGNEQFF. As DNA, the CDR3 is TGCGCCAGCAGCCCCCTAGCGGGGAATGAGCAGTTCTTC.

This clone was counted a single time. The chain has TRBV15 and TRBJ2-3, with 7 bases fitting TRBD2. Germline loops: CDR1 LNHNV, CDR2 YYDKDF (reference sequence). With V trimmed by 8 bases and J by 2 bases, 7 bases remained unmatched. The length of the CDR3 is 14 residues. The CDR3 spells CATGSGRDTDTQYF. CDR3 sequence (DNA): TGTGCCACCGGTAGCGGGCGGGACACAGATACGCAGTATTTT.

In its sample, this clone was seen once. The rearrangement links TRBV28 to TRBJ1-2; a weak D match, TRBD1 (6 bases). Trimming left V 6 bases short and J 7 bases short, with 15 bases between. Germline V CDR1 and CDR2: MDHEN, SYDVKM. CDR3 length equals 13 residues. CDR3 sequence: CASSTTGFSGYTF. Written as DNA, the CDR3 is TGTGCCAGCAGCACCACAGGGTTCTCTGGCTACACCTTC.

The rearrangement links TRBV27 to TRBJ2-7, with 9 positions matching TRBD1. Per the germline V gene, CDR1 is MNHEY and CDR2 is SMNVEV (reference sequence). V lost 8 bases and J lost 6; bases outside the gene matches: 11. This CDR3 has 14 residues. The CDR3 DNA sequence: TGTGCCAGCTGTTACCGACAGGGGGTGGTCGAGCAGTACTTC. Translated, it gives CASCYRQGVVEQYF.

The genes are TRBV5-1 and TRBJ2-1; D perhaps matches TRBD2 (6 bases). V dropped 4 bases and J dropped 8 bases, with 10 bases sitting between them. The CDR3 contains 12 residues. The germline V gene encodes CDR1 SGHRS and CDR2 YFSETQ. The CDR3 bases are TGCGCCAGCAGCGTCGCTAGCGATGAGCAGTTCTTC. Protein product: CASSVASDEQFF.

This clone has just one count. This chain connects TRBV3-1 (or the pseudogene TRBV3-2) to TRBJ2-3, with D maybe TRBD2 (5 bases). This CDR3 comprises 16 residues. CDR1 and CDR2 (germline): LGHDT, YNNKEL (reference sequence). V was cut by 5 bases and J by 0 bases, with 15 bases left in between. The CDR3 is CASSAELVGSTDTQYF. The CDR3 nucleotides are TGTGCCAGCAGCGCAGAACTAGTGGGTAGCACAGATACGCAGTATTTT.

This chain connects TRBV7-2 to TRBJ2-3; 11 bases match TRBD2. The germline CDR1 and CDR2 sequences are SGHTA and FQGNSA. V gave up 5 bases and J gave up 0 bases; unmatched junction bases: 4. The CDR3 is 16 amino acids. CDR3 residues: CASSLRLAGSTDTQYF. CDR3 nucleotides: TGTGCCAGCAGCCTCCGACTAGCGGGGAGCACAGATACGCAGTATTTT.

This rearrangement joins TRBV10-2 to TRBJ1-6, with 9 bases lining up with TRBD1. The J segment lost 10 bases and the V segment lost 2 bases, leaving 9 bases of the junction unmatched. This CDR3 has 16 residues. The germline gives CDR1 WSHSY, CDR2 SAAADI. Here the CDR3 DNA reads TGCGCCAGCAGTGAGGAAGGAGGGACAGGGCGATCACCCCTCCACTTT. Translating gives CASSEEGGTGRSPLHF.

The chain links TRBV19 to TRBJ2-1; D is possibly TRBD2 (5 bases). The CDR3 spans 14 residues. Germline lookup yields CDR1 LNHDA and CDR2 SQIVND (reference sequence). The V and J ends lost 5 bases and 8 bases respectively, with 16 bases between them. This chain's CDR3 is CASSLTSTGYEQFF. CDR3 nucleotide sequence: TGTGCCAGTAGTTTAACGTCTACGGGGTATGAGCAGTTCTTC.